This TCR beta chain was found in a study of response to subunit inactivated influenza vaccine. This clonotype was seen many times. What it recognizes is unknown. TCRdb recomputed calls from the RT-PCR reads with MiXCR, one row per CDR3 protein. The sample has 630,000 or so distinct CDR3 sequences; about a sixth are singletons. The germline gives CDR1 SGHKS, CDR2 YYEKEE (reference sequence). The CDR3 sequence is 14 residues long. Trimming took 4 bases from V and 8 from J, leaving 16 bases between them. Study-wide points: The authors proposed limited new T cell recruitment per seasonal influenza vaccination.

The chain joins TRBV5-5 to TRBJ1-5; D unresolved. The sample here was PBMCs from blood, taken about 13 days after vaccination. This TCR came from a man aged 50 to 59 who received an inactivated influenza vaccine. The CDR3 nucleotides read TGTGCCAGCAGCCACTGGGCAGGCTTTGAGCCCCAGCATTTT. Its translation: CASSHWAGFEPQHF.